This TCR beta chain is drawn from a study of PD-1 blockade in classical Hodgkin lymphoma. General study results and limits: The baseline diversity of complete responders showed similarity to that of newly diagnosed patients.

In regard to this clone: Its antigen is still unknown.

Each patient relapsed following autologous stem cell transplantation, and prior brentuximab vedotin exposure differed. Generated by immunoSEQ multiplex PCR, the TCRdb table keeps only in-frame clones and is missing some. The sample records 14,000 to 15,000 clones, roughly 68% being singletons. This CDR3 has 12 amino acids. With 0 bases removed from V and 5 bases from J, the gap between germline ends came to 6 bases. Germline CDR1 reads SGHRS; CDR2 reads YFSETQ. V is TRBV5-1 and J is TRBJ2-7; D is undetermined. The TCR comes from a human donor with classical Hodgkin lymphoma. Here the sequenced sample was peripheral blood mononuclear cells (PBMCs), taken at baseline. CDR3 coding DNA: TGCGCCAGCAGCTTGGACATCCACGAGCAGTACTTC. As protein: CASSLDIHEQYF.